The count of the clone carrying this T cell receptor beta chain is one. Sequencing targeted expressed TCRB transcripts, as all isolated RNA had been reverse transcribed. Clones were read by immunoSEQ multiplex PCR, and TCRdb kept only the in-frame ones, dropping some. The sample yields under 450,000 clones, 11% to 15% seen once. The CDR3 has 13 amino acids. V was trimmed by 5 bases and J by 2 bases, leaving 9 bases between them. Germline V lookup: CDR1 SEHNR, CDR2 FQNEAQ (reference sequence). This sample is drawn from a study of beta chain features in type 1 diabetes. Sorted populations all exceeded 95% purity.

The sequenced sample consisted of naive CD4+ T cells from blood. This receptor was taken from a man aged 25-45 years in good health. The chain links TRBV7-9 to TRBJ2-5; D is unclear. DNA of the CDR3: TGTGCCAGCAGCCCCCGCCGTCAAGAGACCCAGTACTTC. Protein product: CASSPRRQETQYF. The complete variable domain, with remaining parts taken from reference TRBV7-9 and TRBJ2-5, reads DTGVSQNPRHKITKRGQNVTFRCDPISEHNRLYWYRQTLGQGPEFLTYFQNEAQLEKSRLLSDRFSAERPKGSFSTLEIQRTEQGDSAMYLCASSPRRQETQYFGPGTRLLVL.